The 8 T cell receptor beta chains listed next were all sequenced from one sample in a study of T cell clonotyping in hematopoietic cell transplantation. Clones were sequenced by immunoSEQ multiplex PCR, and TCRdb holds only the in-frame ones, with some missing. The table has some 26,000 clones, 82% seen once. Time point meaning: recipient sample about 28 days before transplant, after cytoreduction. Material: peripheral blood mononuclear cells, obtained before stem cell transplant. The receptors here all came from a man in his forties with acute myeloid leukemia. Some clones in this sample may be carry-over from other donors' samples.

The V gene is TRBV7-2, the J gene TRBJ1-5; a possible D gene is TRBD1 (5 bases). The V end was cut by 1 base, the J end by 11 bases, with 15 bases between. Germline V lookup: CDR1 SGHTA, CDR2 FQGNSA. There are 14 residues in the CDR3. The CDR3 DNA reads TGTGCCAGCAGCTTAGAGGGGCCGTTTAAGTCCCAGCATTTT. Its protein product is CASSLEGPFKSQHF.

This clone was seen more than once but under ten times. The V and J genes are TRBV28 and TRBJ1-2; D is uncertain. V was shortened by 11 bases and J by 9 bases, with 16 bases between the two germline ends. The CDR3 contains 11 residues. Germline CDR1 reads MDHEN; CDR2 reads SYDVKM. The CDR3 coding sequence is TGTGCCTCCCGGGAGGTTCTACGCTACACCTTC. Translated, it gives CASREVLRYTF.

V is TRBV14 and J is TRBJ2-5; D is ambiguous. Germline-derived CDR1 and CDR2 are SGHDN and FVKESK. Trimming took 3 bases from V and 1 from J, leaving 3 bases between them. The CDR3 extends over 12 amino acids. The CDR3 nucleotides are TGTGCCAGCAGCCACCCCCAAGAGACCCAGTACTTC. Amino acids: CASSHPQETQYF.

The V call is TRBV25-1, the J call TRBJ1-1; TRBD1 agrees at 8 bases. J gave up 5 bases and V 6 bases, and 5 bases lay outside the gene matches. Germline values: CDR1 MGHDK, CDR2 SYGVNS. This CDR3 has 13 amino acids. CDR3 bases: TGTGCCAGCAGAGGACAGGGATGGACTGAAGCTTTCTTT. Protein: CASRGQGWTEAFF.

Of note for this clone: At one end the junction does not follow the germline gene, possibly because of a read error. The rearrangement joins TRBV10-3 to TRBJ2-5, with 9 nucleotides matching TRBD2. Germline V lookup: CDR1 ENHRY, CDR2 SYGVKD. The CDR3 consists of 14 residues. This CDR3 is CAVSGRQNQETQYF. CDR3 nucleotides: TGTGCCGTCAGCGGGAGGCAAAACCAAGAGACCCAGTACTTC.

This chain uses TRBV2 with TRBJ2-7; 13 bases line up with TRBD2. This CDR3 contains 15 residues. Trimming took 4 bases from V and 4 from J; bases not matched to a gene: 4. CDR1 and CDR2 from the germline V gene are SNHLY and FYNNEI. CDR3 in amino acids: CASSVLAGGRYEQYF. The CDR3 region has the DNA TGTGCCAGCAGTGTACTAGCGGGGGGGCGGTACGAGCAGTACTTC.

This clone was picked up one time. Here the CDR3 reads CAARTGNTEAFF. The CDR3 nucleotides read TGTGCCGCCCGGACAGGGAACACTGAAGCTTTCTTT. The rearrangement links TRBV25-1 to TRBJ1-1; 7 bases align to TRBD1. V dropped 11 bases and J dropped 1; count of bases not matched to a gene: 4. Per germline, CDR1 MGHDK and CDR2 SYGVNS. This CDR3 comprises 12 residues. The entire variable domain, with the rest obtained from reference TRBV25-1 and TRBJ1-1, is as follows: EADIYQTPRYLVIGTGKKITLECSQTMGHDKMYWYQQDPGMELHLIHYSYGVNSTEKGDLSSESTVSRIRTEHFPLTLESARPSHTSQYLCAARTGNTEAFFGQGTRLTVV.

CDR3 sequence (DNA): TGTGCCAGCAGCGTAGTGGGGGGGAGGTCCTACAATGAGCAGTTCTTC. This gives the protein CASSVVGGRSYNEQFF. V is TRBV9 and J is TRBJ2-1, with 7 bases lining up with TRBD2. The CDR3 length is 16 residues. The germline gives CDR1 SGDLS, CDR2 YYNGEE. V shed 0 bases, J shed 1 base, and the junction held 4 bases outside the gene matches.